The source of this TCR beta chain is a study of cytomegalovirus exposure and HLA in healthy donors. Researchers ran the PCR with 60 Vbeta and 13 Jbeta primers. The method was immunoSEQ multiplex PCR; TCRdb's version includes in-frame clones alone and lacks a portion of them. In the table there are roughly 65,000 clones, 80% of which are singletons. General observations from the study: According to the study, around 160 TCR beta chains were cytomegalovirus-associated. Reported performance of the classifier showed diagnosis of cytomegalovirus status with high specificity and sensitivity. Some segments of the V type, notably TRBV6-2 and TRBV6-3, were excluded as indistinguishable. Reported findings show TCR beta sequences accurately forecast HLA-A and HLA-B alleles in most subjects.

Germline V gives CDR1 MNHNS, CDR2 SASEGT. The V segment lost 6 bases and the J segment 3 bases; nucleotides outside the gene matches: 7. This CDR3 is built from 15 residues. This clone was seen more than once but under ten times. Its antigen is not identified. The sample was PBMCs. V gene TRBV6-1 combines with J gene TRBJ2-1, with 8 nucleotides matching TRBD2. This TCR derives from a woman in her twenties or thirties in good health and CMV-seronegative. The CDR3 here is CASSARGGGYNEQFF. CDR3 nucleotides: TGTGCCAGCAGCGCCCGGGGGGGTGGCTACAATGAGCAGTTCTTC.